Sequencing of this T cell receptor (beta chain) was carried out in a study of T-cell reconstitution after alpha-beta-depleted transplantation in children (dated by TCRdb to about 2016). Regarding the study in general: T-cell immune reconstitution after TCRalphabeta/CD19-depleted allogeneic hematopoietic cell transplantation in children was quantitatively tracked in the study by means of TCR repertoire profiling.

The method behind the library was PCR. TCRdb shows the sequencer as Illumina HiSeq 2500. TCR libraries were prepared with molecular barcoding, using unique molecular identifiers to normalize TCRbeta repertoire quantification. The raw public reads went through TCRdb reprocessing: fastp at Q25, MiXCR clone calling, in-frame beta chains kept. Each CDR3 protein gets just one entry, which takes the most common genes and DNA from the rows behind it. Recorded for this sample are hundreds of thousands of distinct CDR3 sequences; about 10% of them occurred a single time. Roughly 3.9% of the sample rests with the top ten. Concerning this clonotype: Its specific antigen is unknown. No base quality information exists; no much larger clone differs at one position.

In the germline V gene (reference sequence), CDR1 corresponds to MNHEY and CDR2 to SMNVEV. Relative to germline, V is 6 bases shorter and J is 4 bases shorter, with 15 bases between their ends. Including cysteine and phenylalanine, the CDR3 has 15 amino acids. This entry keeps only the CDR3 DNA: 45 bases, framed from base 1. The sequence is built from TRBV27 and TRBJ1-4, with the D gene not clear enough to name. This receptor was taken from a human donor who donated a stem cell graft to a child with acute myeloid leukemia. This sample comprised PBMCs from the stem cell graft donor, obtained from the stem cell graft. The CDR3 region: CASRPADGINEKLFF. Here is the DNA: TGTGCCAGCAGGCCGGCGGACGGAATTAATGAAAAACTGTTTTTT.